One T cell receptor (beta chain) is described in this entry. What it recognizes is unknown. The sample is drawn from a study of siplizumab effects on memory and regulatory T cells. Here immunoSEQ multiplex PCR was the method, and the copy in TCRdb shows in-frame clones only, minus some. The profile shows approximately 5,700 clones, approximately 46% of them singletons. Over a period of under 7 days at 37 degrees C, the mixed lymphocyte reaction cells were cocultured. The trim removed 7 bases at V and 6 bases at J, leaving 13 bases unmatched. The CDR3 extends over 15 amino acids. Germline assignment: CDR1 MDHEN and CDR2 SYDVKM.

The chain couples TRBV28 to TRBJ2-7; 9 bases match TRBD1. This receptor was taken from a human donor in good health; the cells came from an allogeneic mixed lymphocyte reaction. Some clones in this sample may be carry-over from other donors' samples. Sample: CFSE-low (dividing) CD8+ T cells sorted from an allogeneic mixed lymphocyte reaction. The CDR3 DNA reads TGTGCCAGCACCATAACCGGGACAGGGTTTTCCGAGCAGTACTTC. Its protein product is CASTITGTGFSEQYF.